This T cell receptor beta chain was profiled in a study of blood T cell repertoires in COVID-19. Using immunoSEQ multiplex PCR, the repertoire was profiled, and TCRdb retains in-frame clones only, with some absent. The table includes 130,000 to 150,000 clones, about 89% detected once. Source material: peripheral blood. The receptor comes from a man aged 50 to 60 who had recovered from COVID-19.

CDR3 DNA sequence: TGTGCCAGCAGCCACGACAGGGGGCGAGGCGAGCAGTACTTC. Its protein product is CASSHDRGRGEQYF. The chain links TRBV5-4 to TRBJ2-7, with 10 positions matching TRBD1. The V gene's germline CDR1 is SGHNT and CDR2 YYREEE (reference sequence). This CDR3 comprises 14 residues. The J segment lost 6 bases and the V segment lost 4 bases, leaving 7 bases of the junction unmatched.